One sample yielded the 3 T cell receptor beta chains listed below, sequenced in a study of STAT5B mutations in CD4+ large granular lymphocyte leukemia. The table came from immunoSEQ multiplex PCR; TCRdb's copy has only in-frame clones and leaves some out. Here the sample spans 20,000 to 25,000 clones, 70% being singletons. Material: CD4+ T cells from blood buffy coats. The receptors come from a human donor in good health.

The chain recombines TRBV10-2 with TRBJ2-5; 8 bases fit TRBD1. The CDR3 totals 14 residues. CDR1 and CDR2 (germline): WSHSY, SAAADI. V lost 4 bases, J lost 5 bases, and 6 bases stayed unmatched. Here the CDR3 DNA reads TGCGCCAGCAGTGGGGCAGGGGGCGGGGAGACCCAGTACTTC. It encodes CASSGAGGGETQYF.

The gene calls are TRBV11-1 and TRBJ2-5; 7 bases are a match to TRBD2. Germline values: CDR1 SGHAT, CDR2 FQDESV (reference sequence). Unmatched junction bases numbered 10, after V lost 1 base and J lost 5 bases. The CDR3 is 16 residues long. This CDR3 reads CASSLGRGGLQETQYF. In nucleotides, the CDR3 is TGTGCCAGCAGCTTAGGACGGGGAGGGCTCCAGGAGACCCAGTACTTC.

The chain joins TRBV9 to TRBJ2-3, with 7 bases matching TRBD1. V was clipped by 0 bases and J by 4 bases; unmatched bases: 5. CDR3 length equals 15 residues. Germline V gene data show CDR1 as SGDLS and CDR2 as YYNGEE. The CDR3 DNA follows: TGTGCCAGCAGCGTAGGAGGGGGCCCCGCAGATACGCAGTATTTT. Its translation is CASSVGGGPADTQYF.